A selection of T cell receptor beta chains follows, all from one sample in a study of blood T cells in healthy people across ages. TCRdb reanalysed the 5' RACE reads using MiXCR and keeps one entry per CDR3 protein. The sample lists about 1 million distinct CDR3 sequences; less than 50% were seen once. Sequencing was carried out using blood. The receptors originated from a woman aged 60-75 years in good health. The CDR3 runs from the conserved cysteine through the conserved F or W. The D gene is left open where the match is weak. Clone sizes are given selectively: once, few, many, or a class where the clone is expanded.

NA	TRBJ2-1	TRBV7-8	NA	TGTGCCAGCATCCCAACTCGGCCAAAGGGCAATGAGCAGTTCTTC	CASIPTRPKGNEQFF
TRBD1	TRBJ2-5	TRBV6-5	many	TGTGCCAGCCGCCCCGGTTTAACAGGGGCAACGGAGACCCAGTACTTC	CASRPGLTGATETQYF
NA	TRBJ1-2	TRBV7-9	NA	TGTGCCAGCAGCTTAGTGACTGGTGCGGACTATGGCTACACCTTC	CASSLVTGADYGYTF
TRBD2	TRBJ2-5	TRBV5-1	NA	TGCGCCAGCAGCTTGGGGATAGCGGGGTCCCAAGAGACCCAGTACTTC	CASSLGIAGSQETQYF
NA	TRBJ1-3	TRBV3-1	NA	TGTGCCAGCAGCCCCGGGGCAGGCAGAGGAAACACCATATATTTT	CASSPGAGRGNTIYF
NA	TRBJ2-4	TRBV28	NA	TGTGCCAGCAGTCCCCCCCGACAGGCCGCCTCAGCCAAAAACATTCAGTACTTC	CASSPPRQAASAKNIQYF
TRBD1	TRBJ2-7	TRBV15	NA	TGTGCCACCAGCAGGGGGTGGGGACAGGGGGCTTACGAGCAGTACTTC	CATSRGWGQGAYEQYF
TRBD2	TRBJ2-5	TRBV18	few	TGTGCCAGCTCGCTAGCTAGCGGCCAAGAGACCCAGTACTTC	CASSLASGQETQYF
NA	TRBJ1-1	TRBV5-5	few	TGTGCCAGCAGCTTGTCTTCTGGGAACACTGAAGCTTTCTTT	CASSLSSGNTEAFF
NA	TRBJ2-7	TRBV10-3	few	TGTGCCATCAGTGCGACAACCAGGGGGGGCGAGCAGTACTTC	CAISATTRGGEQYF
TRBD2	TRBJ2-1	TRBV27	few	TGTGCCAGCAGTTCGGATGGGGGGGAAGGGTACAATGAGCAGTTCTTC	CASSSDGGEGYNEQFF
NA	TRBJ2-3	TRBV20-1	NA	TGCAGTGCTAGAGATCCTAGGACCGCCACAGATACGCAGTATTTT	CSARDPRTATDTQYF
TRBD2	TRBJ2-7	TRBV7-3	few	TGCGCCAGCAGCTCGGGACTAGCCAACGAGCAGTACTTC	CASSSGLANEQYF
TRBD1	TRBJ2-1	TRBV7-9	NA	TGTGCCAGCAGCTTAGCGCGAATACTGGACAGGGTTTTATCGAATGAGCAGTTCTTC	CASSLARILDRVLSNEQFF
NA	TRBJ2-7	TRBV14	few	TGTGCCAGCAGCCGGAGGGGGTTCCCCTACGAGCAGTACTTC	CASSRRGFPYEQYF
NA	TRBJ2-3	TRBV9	NA	TGTGCCAGCAGCCCCCACGGGAGCCTCACAGATACGCAGTATTTT	CASSPHGSLTDTQYF
NA	TRBJ2-7	TRBV10-3	NA	TGTGCCACCAGTGAGTCCGACGAGCAGTACTTC	CATSESDEQYF
TRBD1	TRBJ1-2	TRBV27	NA	TGTGCCAGCAGTCGTGACAGGGGCTGGGGCTATGGCTACACCTTC	CASSRDRGWGYGYTF
NA	TRBJ2-1	TRBV3-1	NA	TGTGCCAGCAGCCAACTCCAGGCCCCCTACAATGAGCAGTTCTTC	CASSQLQAPYNEQFF
NA	TRBJ2-7	TRBV28	few	TGTGCCAGCAGTCTCACCGGGACCCCAGGGAACGAGCAGTACTTC	CASSLTGTPGNEQYF